Shown below are 14 T cell receptor beta chains from a single sample sequenced in a study of CD8+CD57+ T cells in acquired aplastic anemia. Investigators profiled TCR beta VDJ and CDR3 from genomic DNA template. TCRdb itself ran the reads through MiXCR, one entry per CDR3 protein. The table records 150,000 to 200,000 distinct CDR3 sequences, about 47% of them present only once. The sequencing input was sorted CD4+, CD8+, or CD8+CD57+ T cells (not recorded which) from PBMCs. These TCRs come from a human donor in good health.

This clonotype was detected only a few times. Mismatch with germline at one junction end may stem from a read error. V and J are TRBV24-1 and TRBJ2-1, with D perhaps TRBD2 (5 bases). Germline CDR1 and CDR2: KGHDR and SFDVKD. The CDR3 has 17 residues. CDR3 DNA: TGTGCCAGCAGTTTACTCCGCAAGCGGAACTCCTACAATGAGCAGTTCTTC. It specifies CASSLLRKRNSYNEQFF.

At least ten counts were recorded for this clonotype. The chain combines TRBV6-1 with TRBJ2-7; 11 bases agree with TRBD2. V lost 5 bases to trimming and J lost 4 bases; unmatched junction nucleotides: 4. There are 14 residues in the CDR3. Germline V gives CDR1 MNHNS, CDR2 SASEGT. CDR3 DNA sequence: TGTGCCAGCAGTCAAACTAGCGGGAGTTACGAGCAGTACTTC. Residues: CASSQTSGSYEQYF.

Ten or more counts support this clonotype. This chain links TRBV5-5 with TRBJ1-6; 7 nucleotides line up with TRBD1. With V trimmed by 5 bases and J by 0 bases, 5 bases remained unmatched. The germline CDR1 and CDR2 sequences are SGHKS and YYEKEE (reference sequence). The CDR3 totals 16 residues. The CDR3 region is CASRRDRSSYNSPLHF. CDR3 DNA: TGTGCCAGCAGACGGGACAGAAGCTCCTATAATTCACCCCTCCACTTT.

On this clonotype: A read error may produce the germline difference seen at one junction end. The chain carries TRBV7-7 and TRBJ2-1; D is tentatively TRBD1 or TRBD2 (5 bases each). The V gene's germline CDR1 is SSHAT and CDR2 FNYEAQ (reference sequence). The CDR3 spans 15 residues. Here the CDR3 reads CASSLEGIQANEQFF. CDR3 DNA sequence: TGTGCTAGCAGCTTAGAGGGGATCCAGGCTAATGAGCAGTTCTTC.

This clonotype was seen repeatedly, ten times or more. The rearrangement joins TRBV2 to TRBJ2-7, with D maybe TRBD2 (6 bases). Germline V gene data show CDR1 as SNHLY and CDR2 as FYNNEI. V was clipped by 6 bases and J by 0 bases, with 15 bases between them. This CDR3 is 15 amino acids long. The CDR3: CASSSLAFSSYEQYF. CDR3 sequence (DNA): TGTGCCAGCAGCTCCCTAGCGTTCAGCTCCTACGAGCAGTACTTC. Complete variable domain (other parts from reference TRBV2 and TRBJ2-7): EPEVTQTPSHQVTQMGQEVILRCVPISNHLYFYWYRQILGQKVEFLVSFYNNEISEKSEIFDDQFSVERPDGSNFTLKIRSTKLEDSAMYFCASSSLAFSSYEQYFGPGTRLTVT.

This clonotype was seen only a few times. V gene TRBV20-1 combines with J gene TRBJ1-1; possible D gene TRBD1, 6 bases. The V and J ends lost 0 bases and 1 base respectively, with 15 bases between them. In germline, CDR1 is DFQATT, CDR2 SNEGSKA (reference sequence). The CDR3 loop spans 16 amino acids. The CDR3 region is CSARDSGGTRNTEAFF. CDR3 nucleotide sequence: TGCAGTGCTAGAGATTCGGGCGGGACAAGGAACACTGAAGCTTTCTTT.

This clonotype was detected many times. The chain joins TRBV5-1 to TRBJ2-7; 10 nucleotides line up with TRBD2. Germline CDR1 SGHRS, CDR2 YFSETQ. The V and J ends lost 6 bases and 2 bases, in that order; junction bases with no gene match: 8. The CDR3 extends over 15 amino acids. This CDR3 reads CASNHLAGVAYEQYF. CDR3 DNA: TGCGCCAGCAACCATCTAGCGGGAGTAGCCTACGAGCAGTACTTC.

The chain couples TRBV20-1 to TRBJ2-1, with 9 bases that match TRBD2. CDR1 and CDR2 from the germline V gene are DFQATT and SNEGSKA (reference sequence). The CDR3 is made up of 14 amino acids. The CDR3 spells CSERRGSGGSEQFF. The CDR3 DNA follows: TGCAGCGAAAGGCGGGGTAGCGGGGGAAGCGAGCAGTTCTTC.

Ten or more counts support this clonotype. The chain uses TRBV27 and TRBJ2-7; TRBD1 matches 7 bases. The germline V gene encodes CDR1 MNHEY and CDR2 SMNVEV (reference sequence). The CDR3 extends over 13 amino acids. Trimming removed 8 bases from V and 3 bases from J; junction bases left unmatched: 7. CDR3 in DNA: TGTGCCAGCCGACGGACAGGAAACTACGAGCAGTACTTC. Its protein is CASRRTGNYEQYF.

V usage is TRBV7-9 and J usage is TRBJ2-7; 7 bases are shared with TRBD2. The CDR3 extends over 14 amino acids. CDR1 SEHNR and CDR2 FQNEAQ come from the germline V gene (reference sequence). The J segment lost 12 bases and the V segment lost 1 base, leaving 12 bases of the junction unmatched. The CDR3 region has the DNA TGTGCCAGCAGCTTAGGAGGGAGGGCCAATAGTTGGTACTTC. Amino acid sequence: CASSLGGRANSWYF.

With respect to this clonotype: A read error is possible here, since a much larger clone lies one base away. The V call is TRBV5-8, the J call TRBJ2-7; 7 nucleotides align to TRBD1. After removal of 2 bases from V and 0 bases from J, the junction contained 5 bases not matched to a gene. The length of the CDR3 is 15 residues. CDR1 SGHTS and CDR2 YDEGEE come from the germline V gene. CDR3 amino acids: CASSFGQESSYEQYF. The CDR3 DNA sequence: TGTGCCAGCAGCTTCGGACAGGAGAGCTCCTACGAGCAGTACTTC.

The V gene is TRBV20-1, the J gene TRBJ1-2; D unclear. Trimming removed 5 bases at V and 7 bases at J, with 2 bases between. The germline CDR1 and CDR2 sequences are DFQATT and SNEGSKA (reference sequence). The CDR3 totals 8 residues. CDR3 sequence: CSAPGYTF. In DNA, the CDR3 is TGCAGTGCTCCTGGCTACACCTTC.

This clonotype appeared many times. The chain is built from TRBV11-2 and TRBJ2-5; perhaps TRBD1 as D (5 bases). The V gene lost 0 bases and the J gene lost 9 bases, with 14 bases spanning the gap. This CDR3 is built from 14 residues. The germline CDR1 and CDR2 sequences are SGHAT and FQNNGV. CDR3 amino acids: CASSLEVQGWAQYF. The CDR3 DNA reads as TGTGCCAGCAGCTTAGAGGTCCAGGGATGGGCCCAGTACTTC.

This clonotype was recorded many times. The genes are TRBV12-3 or TRBV12-4 and TRBJ2-7; D remains unclear. V shed 8 bases and J shed 6 bases, with 14 bases lying between them. The CDR3 has 12 residues. CDR3 protein: CASRPPFGEQYF. CDR3 coding DNA: TGTGCCAGCCGTCCTCCGTTCGGCGAGCAGTACTTC.